This T cell receptor (beta chain) was sequenced in a study of human T cells and chemical hapten exposure. This clonotype appeared a few times. TCRdb redid the calling of the RACE reads with MiXCR, one entry per CDR3 protein. The sample records under 130,000 distinct CDR3 sequences, less than 40% being singletons. The CDR3 consists of 14 residues. With 0 bases removed from V and 2 bases from J, the gap between germline ends came to 7 bases. Germline V gives CDR1 LGHNA, CDR2 YSLEER. Time point in this sample: patch test 3, about 24 weeks after DPC sensitization. Stated treatment: therapeutic diphenylcyclopropenone sensitization with weekly scalp DPC.

This clonotype originated in a man between 40 and 49 years old with alopecia areata. Some clones in this sample may be carry-over from other donors' samples. The sequencing used whole blood, collected in connection with sensitization to the hapten diphenylcyclopropenone (DPC). The J gene is TRBJ2-5, the V gene TRBV4-3, with a tentative D call TRBD1 (5 bases). CDR3 nucleotide sequence: TGCGCCAGCAGCCAAGAGGACATTCAAGAGACCCAGTACTTC. The encoded protein is CASSQEDIQETQYF.